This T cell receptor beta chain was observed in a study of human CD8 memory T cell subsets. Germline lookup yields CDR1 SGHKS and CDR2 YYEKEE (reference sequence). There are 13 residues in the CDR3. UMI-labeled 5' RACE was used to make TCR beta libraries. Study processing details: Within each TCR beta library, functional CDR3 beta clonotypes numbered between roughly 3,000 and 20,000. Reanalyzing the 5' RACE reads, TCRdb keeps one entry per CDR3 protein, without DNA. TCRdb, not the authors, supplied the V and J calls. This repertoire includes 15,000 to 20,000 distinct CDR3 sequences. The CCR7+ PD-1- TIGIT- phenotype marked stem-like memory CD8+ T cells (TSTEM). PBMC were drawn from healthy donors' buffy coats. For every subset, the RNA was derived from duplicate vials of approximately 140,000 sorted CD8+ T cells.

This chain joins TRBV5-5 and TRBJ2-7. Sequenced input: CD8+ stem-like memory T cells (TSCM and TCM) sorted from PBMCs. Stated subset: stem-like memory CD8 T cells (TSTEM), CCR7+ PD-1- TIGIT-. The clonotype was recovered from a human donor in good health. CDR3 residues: CASSLDKRVEQYF.